This is a list of T cell receptor beta chains from one sample in a study of CD8 T cells in Susac syndrome. One entry per CDR3 protein, called by TCRdb with MiXCR from the immunoSEQ multiplex PCR reads. The sample lists approximately 180,000 distinct CDR3 sequences, 95% occurring once. Sequencing was done on a sample of CD4+ T cells from PBMCs. The origin of the receptors is a human donor with multiple sclerosis. Each CDR3 is given with its conserved first and last residue. D genes are given only for firm matches. Some rows have no size entry. The others give once, few or many, or a class for an expanded clone.

size | J | V | D | CDR3 | DNA
- | TRBJ2-7 | TRBV3-1 | TRBD1 | CASSPSPTGTYEQYF | TGTGCCAGCAGCCCGTCACCGACAGGGACCTACGAGCAGTACTTC
- | TRBJ1-5 | TRBV20-1 | - | CSAPLGSEGAQHF | TGCAGTGCCCCCCTCGGATCTGAGGGGGCCCAGCATTTT
- | TRBJ2-7 | TRBV10-3 | - | CAISVSGEFYEQYF | TGTGCCATCAGTGTTAGTGGGGAGTTCTACGAGCAGTACTTC
- | TRBJ2-3 | TRBV7-2 | TRBD2 | CASSRGGARDTQYF | TGTGCCAGCAGCCGCGGGGGGGCCCGCGATACGCAGTATTTT
- | TRBJ2-3 | TRBV20-1 | - | CSARRVTDTQYF | TGCAGTGCTAGACGTGTGACAGATACGCAGTATTTT
- | TRBJ2-3 | TRBV30 | - | CAWSGSDTQYF | TGTGCCTGGAGCGGGTCAGATACGCAGTATTTT
- | TRBJ2-7 | TRBV5-6 | TRBD1 | CASSPGTGGGEQYF | TGTGCCAGCAGCCCTGGGACAGGGGGAGGTGAGCAGTACTTC
- | TRBJ2-7 | TRBV3-1 | - | CASSQGLPDYEQYF | TGTGCCAGCAGCCAAGGACTACCAGACTACGAGCAGTACTTC
- | TRBJ2-7 | TRBV30 | - | CAWGRGTATSSYEQYF | TGTGCCTGGGGGAGGGGGACTGCGACAAGCTCCTACGAGCAGTACTTC
- | TRBJ1-3 | TRBV3-1 | - | CASSQAGRGGNTIYF | TGTGCCAGCAGCCAAGCGGGACGAGGTGGAAACACCATATATTTT
- | TRBJ1-2 | TRBV12-3/TRBV12-4 | TRBD1 | CASSSSGTGFGGYTF | TGTGCCAGCAGTTCCTCCGGGACAGGGTTTGGTGGCTACACCTTC
- | TRBJ1-6 | TRBV3-1 | - | CASSTIASPLHF | TGTGCCAGCAGCACCATAGCTTCACCCCTCCACTTT
- | TRBJ1-2 | TRBV13 | - | CASSARFRGYGYTF | TGTGCCAGCAGCGCACGGTTCAGGGGTTATGGCTACACCTTC
once | TRBJ2-5 | TRBV12-3/TRBV12-4 | - | CASSLNGLGGEETQYF | TGTGCCAGCAGTTTGAACGGGCTAGGGGGGGAAGAGACCCAGTACTTC
- | TRBJ1-2 | TRBV29-1 | - | CSVGGVFGYTF | TGCAGCGTTGGTGGTGTTTTCGGCTACACCTTC
- | TRBJ2-2 | TRBV30 | - | CAWSPRVLGELFF | TGTGCCTGGAGTCCGAGGGTCCTCGGGGAGCTGTTTTTT
- | TRBJ1-4 | TRBV4-3 | - | CASSQDAGVSEKLFF | TGCGCCAGCAGCCAAGACGCGGGAGTAAGTGAAAAACTGTTTTTT
- | TRBJ1-4 | TRBV30 | - | CAWSVSRPTNEKLFF | TGTGCCTGGAGCGTTTCCAGGCCAACTAATGAAAAACTGTTTTTT
- | TRBJ2-7 | TRBV27 | - | CASSLLGRPEADYEQYF | TGTGCCAGCAGTTTATTGGGCAGGCCCGAGGCGGACTACGAGCAGTACTTC
- | TRBJ1-6 | TRBV20-1 | - | CSASGGQGNSPLHF | TGCAGTGCTAGTGGAGGACAAGGCAATTCACCCCTCCACTTT
- | TRBJ2-7 | TRBV7-2 | - | CASSLFPIGGGGYEQYF | TGTGCCAGCAGCTTATTTCCGATAGGGGGAGGGGGTTACGAGCAGTACTTC
- | TRBJ2-4 | TRBV20-1 | - | CSARNMIEGTNTGNIQYF | TGCAGTGCTAGAAATATGATCGAGGGAACCAATACGGGAAACATTCAGTACTTC
- | TRBJ2-5 | TRBV10-3 | TRBD2 | CAIRPSGGSQETQYF | TGTGCCATCAGACCTAGCGGGGGGTCCCAAGAGACCCAGTACTTC
- | TRBJ1-2 | TRBV20-1 | - | CSARDGVKYGYTF | TGCAGTGCTAGAGATGGGGTAAAGTATGGCTACACCTTC
once | TRBJ2-4 | TRBV29-1 | - | CSVAGAFRGNIQYF | TGCAGCGTCGCAGGGGCTTTTCGGGGAAACATTCAGTACTTC
- | TRBJ2-7 | TRBV5-1 | TRBD1 | CASRSLGTALYEQYF | TGCGCCAGCCGCTCTTTGGGGACAGCTCTCTACGAGCAGTACTTC
- | TRBJ1-4 | TRBV23-1 | - | CASRGQEKLFF | TGCGCCAGCAGGGGGCAGGAAAAACTGTTTTTT
- | TRBJ2-2 | TRBV20-1 | - | CSARDRGVNTGELFF | TGCAGTGCTAGAGATCGCGGAGTGAACACCGGGGAGCTGTTTTTT
- | TRBJ2-1 | TRBV20-1 | - | CSASESSYNEQFF | TGCAGTGCTTCGGAAAGCTCCTACAATGAGCAGTTCTTC
- | TRBJ2-3 | TRBV18 | - | CASSSDQVAMGDTQYF | TGTGCCAGCTCAAGCGATCAGGTTGCCATGGGGGATACGCAGTATTTT
- | TRBJ1-2 | TRBV30 | - | CAWSGSQDGYTF | TGTGCCTGGAGCGGGTCGCAAGATGGCTACACCTTC
once | TRBJ1-2 | TRBV29-1 | - | CSAQVGNLYTF | TGCAGCGCACAGGTTGGAAATCTCTACACCTTC
- | TRBJ2-7 | TRBV9 | - | CASSVLVGSEWTYEQYF | TGTGCCAGCAGCGTTTTAGTCGGGAGTGAATGGACCTACGAGCAGTACTTC
- | TRBJ2-1 | TRBV30 | - | CAWRGGAAEQFF | TGTGCCTGGAGGGGGGGAGCGGCTGAGCAGTTCTTC
- | TRBJ1-5 | TRBV30 | - | CAWSVSRDQPQHF | TGTGCCTGGAGTGTATCCCGGGATCAGCCCCAGCATTTT
once | TRBJ1-1 | TRBV7-9 | TRBD1 | CASSLGLEVTGTGAEAFF | TGTGCCAGCAGCTTAGGCTTGGAGGTAACCGGGACAGGGGCTGAAGCTTTCTTT
- | TRBJ1-1 | TRBV29-1 | - | CSVGPGPF | TGCAGCGTTGGGCCCGGCCCTTTT
- | TRBJ2-3 | TRBV18 | TRBD2 | CASSYLAGADTQYF | TGTGCCAGCTCATACCTAGCGGGGGCAGATACGCAGTATTTT
- | TRBJ2-3 | TRBV6-5 | - | CASIPSGTDTQYF | TGTGCCAGCATTCCTTCGGGTACAGATACGCAGTATTTT